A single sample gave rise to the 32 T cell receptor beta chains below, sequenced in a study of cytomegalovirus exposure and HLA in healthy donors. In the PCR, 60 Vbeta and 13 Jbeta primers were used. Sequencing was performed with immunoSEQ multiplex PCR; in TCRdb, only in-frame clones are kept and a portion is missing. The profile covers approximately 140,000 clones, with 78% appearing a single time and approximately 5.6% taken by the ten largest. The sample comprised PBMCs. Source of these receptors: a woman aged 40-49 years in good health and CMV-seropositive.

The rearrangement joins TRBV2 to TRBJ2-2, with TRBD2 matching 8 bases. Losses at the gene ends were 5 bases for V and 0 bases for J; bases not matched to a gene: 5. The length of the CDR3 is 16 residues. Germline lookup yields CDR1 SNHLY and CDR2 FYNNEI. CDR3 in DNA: TGTGCCAGCAGTCATAGCGGGGAGGCGAACACCGGGGAGCTGTTTTTT. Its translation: CASSHSGEANTGELFF.

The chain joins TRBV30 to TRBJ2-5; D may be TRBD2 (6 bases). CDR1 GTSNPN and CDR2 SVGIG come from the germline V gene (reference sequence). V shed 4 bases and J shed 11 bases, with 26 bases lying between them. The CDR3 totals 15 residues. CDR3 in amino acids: CAWKYLGGLSYKQYF. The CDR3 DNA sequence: TGTGCCTGGAAATACCTCGGGGGACTCTCCTACAAGCAGTACTTC.

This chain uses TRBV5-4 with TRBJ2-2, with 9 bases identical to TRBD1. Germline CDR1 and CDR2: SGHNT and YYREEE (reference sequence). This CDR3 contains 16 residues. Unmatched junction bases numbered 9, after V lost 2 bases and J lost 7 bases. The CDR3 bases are TGTGCCAGCAGCTTCGTCCCGGGACAGGGAAACGGGGAGCTGTTTTTT. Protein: CASSFVPGQGNGELFF.

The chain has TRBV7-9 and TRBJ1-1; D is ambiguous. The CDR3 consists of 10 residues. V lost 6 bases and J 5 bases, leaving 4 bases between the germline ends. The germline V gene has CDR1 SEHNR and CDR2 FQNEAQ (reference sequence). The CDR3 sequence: CASRETEAFF. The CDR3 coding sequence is TGTGCCAGCAGGGAGACTGAAGCTTTCTTT.

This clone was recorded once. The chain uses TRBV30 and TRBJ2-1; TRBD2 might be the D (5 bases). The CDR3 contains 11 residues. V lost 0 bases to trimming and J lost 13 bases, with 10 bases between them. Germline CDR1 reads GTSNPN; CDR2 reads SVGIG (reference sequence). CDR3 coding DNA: TGTGCCTGGAGTGTACTAGGTCTCCAGTTCTTC. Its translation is CAWSVLGLQFF.

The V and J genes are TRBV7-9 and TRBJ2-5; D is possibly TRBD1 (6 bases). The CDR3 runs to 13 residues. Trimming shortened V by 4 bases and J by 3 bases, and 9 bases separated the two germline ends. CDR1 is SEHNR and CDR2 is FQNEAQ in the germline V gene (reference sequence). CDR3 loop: CASSSPGEETQYF. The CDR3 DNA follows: TGTGCCAGCAGCTCCCCAGGGGAAGAGACCCAGTACTTC.

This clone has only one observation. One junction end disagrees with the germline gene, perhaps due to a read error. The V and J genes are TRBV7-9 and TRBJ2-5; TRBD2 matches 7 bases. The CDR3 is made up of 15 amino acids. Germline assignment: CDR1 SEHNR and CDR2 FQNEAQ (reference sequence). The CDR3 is CSSSSRSGPQETQYF. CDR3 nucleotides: TGTTCCAGCAGCTCCCGTAGCGGGCCTCAAGAGACCCAGTACTTC. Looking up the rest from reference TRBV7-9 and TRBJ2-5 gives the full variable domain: DTGVSQNPRHKITKRGQNVTFRCDPISEHNRLYWYRQTLGQGPEFLTYFQNEAQLEKSRLLSDRFSAERPKGSFSTLEIQRTEQGDSAMYLCSSSSRSGPQETQYFGPGTRLLVL.

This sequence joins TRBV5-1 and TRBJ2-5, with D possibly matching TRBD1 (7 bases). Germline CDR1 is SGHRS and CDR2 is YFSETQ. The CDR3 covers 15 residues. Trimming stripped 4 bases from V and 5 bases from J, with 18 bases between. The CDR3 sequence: CASSGQGGPGETQYF. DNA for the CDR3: TGCGCCAGCAGCGGCCAGGGGGGTCCTGGGGAGACCCAGTACTTC. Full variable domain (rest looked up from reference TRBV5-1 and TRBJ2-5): KAGVTQTPRYLIKTRGQQVTLSCSPISGHRSVSWYQQTPGQGLQFLFEYFSETQRNKGNFPGRFSGRQFSNSRSEMNVSTLELGDSALYLCASSGQGGPGETQYFGPGTRLLVL.

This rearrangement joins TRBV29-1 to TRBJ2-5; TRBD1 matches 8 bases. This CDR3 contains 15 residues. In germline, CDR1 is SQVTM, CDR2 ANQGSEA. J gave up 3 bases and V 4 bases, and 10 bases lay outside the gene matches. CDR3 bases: TGCAGCGTTGGACCCTTGGACAGGGTGGAAGAGACCCAGTACTTC. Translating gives CSVGPLDRVEETQYF.

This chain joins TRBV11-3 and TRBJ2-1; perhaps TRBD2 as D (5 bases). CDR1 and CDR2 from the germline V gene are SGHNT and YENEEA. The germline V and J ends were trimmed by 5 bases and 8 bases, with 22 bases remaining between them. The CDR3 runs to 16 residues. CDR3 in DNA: TGTGCCAGCAGCCAGAGGGTCAAAGTGTCAGGCGATGAGCAGTTCTTC. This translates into CASSQRVKVSGDEQFF.

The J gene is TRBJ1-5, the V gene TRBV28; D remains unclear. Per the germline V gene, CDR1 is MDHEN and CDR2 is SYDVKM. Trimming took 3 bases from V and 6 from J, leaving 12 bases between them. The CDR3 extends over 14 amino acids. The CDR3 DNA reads TGTGCCAGCAGTTTCCCCAGTGGCATTCAGCCCCAGCATTTT. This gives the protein CASSFPSGIQPQHF. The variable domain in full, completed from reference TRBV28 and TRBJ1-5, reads DVKVTQSSRYLVKRTGEKVFLECVQDMDHENMFWYRQDPGLGLRLIYFSYDVKMKEKGDIPEGYSVSREKKERFSLILESASTNQTSMYLCASSFPSGIQPQHFGDGTRLSIL.

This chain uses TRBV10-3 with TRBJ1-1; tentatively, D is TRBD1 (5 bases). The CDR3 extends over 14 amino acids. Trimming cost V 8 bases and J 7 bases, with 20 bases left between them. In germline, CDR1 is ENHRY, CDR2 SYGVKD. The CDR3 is CAIRDSTERGEAFF. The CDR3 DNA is TGTGCCATCCGGGACTCGACGGAGCGGGGTGAAGCTTTCTTT.

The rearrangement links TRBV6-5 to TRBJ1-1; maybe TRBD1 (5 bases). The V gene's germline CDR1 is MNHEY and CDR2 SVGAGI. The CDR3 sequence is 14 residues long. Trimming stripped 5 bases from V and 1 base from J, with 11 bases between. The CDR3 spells CASSPGLANTEAFF. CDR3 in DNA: TGTGCCAGCAGTCCGGGACTGGCGAACACTGAAGCTTTCTTT.

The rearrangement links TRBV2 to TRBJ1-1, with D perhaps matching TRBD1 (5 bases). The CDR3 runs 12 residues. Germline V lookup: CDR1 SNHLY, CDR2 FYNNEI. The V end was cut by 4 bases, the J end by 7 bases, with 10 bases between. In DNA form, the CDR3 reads TGTGCCAGCAGTGGGCGGGACCATGAAGCTTTCTTT. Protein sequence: CASSGRDHEAFF.

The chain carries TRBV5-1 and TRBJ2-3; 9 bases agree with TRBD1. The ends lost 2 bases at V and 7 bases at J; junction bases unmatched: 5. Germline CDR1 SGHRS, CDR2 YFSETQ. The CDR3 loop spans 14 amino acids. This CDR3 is CASSFGQGWNTQYF. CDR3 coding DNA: TGCGCCAGCAGCTTTGGACAGGGGTGGAATACGCAGTATTTT.

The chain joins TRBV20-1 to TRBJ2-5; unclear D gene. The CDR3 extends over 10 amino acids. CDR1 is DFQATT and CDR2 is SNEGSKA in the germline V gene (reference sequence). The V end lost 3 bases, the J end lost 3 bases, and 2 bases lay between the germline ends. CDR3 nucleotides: TGCAGTGCTAGTAAAGAGACCCAGTACTTC. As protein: CSASKETQYF.

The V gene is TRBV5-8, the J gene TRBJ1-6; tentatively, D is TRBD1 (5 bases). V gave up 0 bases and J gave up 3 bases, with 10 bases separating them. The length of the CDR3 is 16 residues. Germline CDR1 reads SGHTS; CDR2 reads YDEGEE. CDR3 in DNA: TGTGCCAGCAGCTTGGTCTTAGGGGACTATAATTCACCCCTCCACTTT. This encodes CASSLVLGDYNSPLHF.

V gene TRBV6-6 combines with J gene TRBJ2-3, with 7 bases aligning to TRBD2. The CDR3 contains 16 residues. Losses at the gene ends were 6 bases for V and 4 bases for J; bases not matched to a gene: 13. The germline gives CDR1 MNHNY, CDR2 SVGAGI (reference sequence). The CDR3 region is CASSHAGRELADTQYF. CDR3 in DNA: TGTGCCAGCAGCCACGCCGGGCGGGAGTTGGCAGATACGCAGTATTTT.

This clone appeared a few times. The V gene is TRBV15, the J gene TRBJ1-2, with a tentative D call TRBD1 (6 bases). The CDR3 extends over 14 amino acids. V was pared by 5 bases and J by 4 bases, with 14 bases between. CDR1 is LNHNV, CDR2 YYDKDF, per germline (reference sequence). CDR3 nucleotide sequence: TGTGCCACCAGCTGGGAGGGAGGGGGCTATGGCTACACCTTC. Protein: CATSWEGGGYGYTF.

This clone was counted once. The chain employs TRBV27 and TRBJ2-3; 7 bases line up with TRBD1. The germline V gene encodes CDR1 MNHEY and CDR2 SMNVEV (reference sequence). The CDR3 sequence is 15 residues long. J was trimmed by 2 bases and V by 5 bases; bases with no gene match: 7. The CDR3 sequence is CASSPPTGNTDTQYF. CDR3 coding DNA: TGTGCCAGCAGTCCCCCGACAGGGAACACAGATACGCAGTATTTT.

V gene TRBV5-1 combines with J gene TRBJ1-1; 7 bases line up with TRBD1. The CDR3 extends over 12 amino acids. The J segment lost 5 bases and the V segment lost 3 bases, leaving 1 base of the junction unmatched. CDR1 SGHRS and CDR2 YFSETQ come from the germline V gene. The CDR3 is CASSSTGTEAFF. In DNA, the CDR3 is TGCGCCAGCAGCTCGACAGGGACTGAAGCTTTCTTT. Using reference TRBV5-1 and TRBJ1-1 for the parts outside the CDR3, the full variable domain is KAGVTQTPRYLIKTRGQQVTLSCSPISGHRSVSWYQQTPGQGLQFLFEYFSETQRNKGNFPGRFSGRQFSNSRSEMNVSTLELGDSALYLCASSSTGTEAFFGQGTRLTVV.

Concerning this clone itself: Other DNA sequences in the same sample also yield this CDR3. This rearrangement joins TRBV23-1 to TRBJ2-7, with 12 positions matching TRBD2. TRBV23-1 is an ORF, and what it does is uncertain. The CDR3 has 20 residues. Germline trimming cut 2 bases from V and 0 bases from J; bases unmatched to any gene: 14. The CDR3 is CASSQIMGLAGGPSSYEQYF. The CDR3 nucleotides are TGCGCCAGCAGTCAAATAATGGGTCTAGCGGGGGGGCCGTCCTCCTACGAGCAGTACTTC.

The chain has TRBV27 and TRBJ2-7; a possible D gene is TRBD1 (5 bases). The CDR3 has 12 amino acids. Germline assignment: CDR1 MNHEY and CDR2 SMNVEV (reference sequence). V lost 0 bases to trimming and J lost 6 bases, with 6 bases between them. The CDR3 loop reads CASSLSGVEQYF. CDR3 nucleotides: TGTGCCAGCAGTTTATCAGGGGTCGAGCAGTACTTC.

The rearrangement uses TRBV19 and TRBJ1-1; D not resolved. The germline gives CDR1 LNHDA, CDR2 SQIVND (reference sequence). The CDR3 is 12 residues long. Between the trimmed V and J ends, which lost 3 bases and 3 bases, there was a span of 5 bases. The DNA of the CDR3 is TGTGCCAGTAGTATTACTTACACTGAAGCTTTCTTT. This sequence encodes CASSITYTEAFF.

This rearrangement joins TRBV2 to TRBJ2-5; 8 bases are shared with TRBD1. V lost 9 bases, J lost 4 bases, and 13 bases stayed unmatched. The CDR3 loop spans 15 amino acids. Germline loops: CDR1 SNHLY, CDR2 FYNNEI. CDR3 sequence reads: CASLLQGQGGETQYF. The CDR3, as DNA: TGTGCCAGTCTTCTGCAAGGACAGGGAGGAGAGACCCAGTACTTC.

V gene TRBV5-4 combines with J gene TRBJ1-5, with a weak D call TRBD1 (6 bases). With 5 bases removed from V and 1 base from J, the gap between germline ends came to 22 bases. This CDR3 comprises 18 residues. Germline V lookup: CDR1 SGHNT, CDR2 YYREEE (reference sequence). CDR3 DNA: TGTGCCAGCAGACCAATTAAGGGGGTAGGAGGAAGCAATCAGCCCCAGCATTTT. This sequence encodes CASRPIKGVGGSNQPQHF.

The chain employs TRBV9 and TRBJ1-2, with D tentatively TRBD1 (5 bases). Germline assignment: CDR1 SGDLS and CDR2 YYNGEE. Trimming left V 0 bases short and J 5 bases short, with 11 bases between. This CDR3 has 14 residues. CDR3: CASSVGGEGYGYTF. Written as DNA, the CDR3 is TGTGCCAGCAGCGTAGGGGGGGAAGGGTATGGCTACACCTTC.

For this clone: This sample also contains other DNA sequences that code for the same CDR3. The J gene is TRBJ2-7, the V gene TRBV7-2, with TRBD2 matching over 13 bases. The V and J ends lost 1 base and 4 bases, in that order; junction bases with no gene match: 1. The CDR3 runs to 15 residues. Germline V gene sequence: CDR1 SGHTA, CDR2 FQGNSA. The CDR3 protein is CASSLGLAGGYEQYF. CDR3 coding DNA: TGTGCCAGCAGCTTAGGACTAGCGGGAGGATACGAGCAGTACTTC.

The CDR3 is CASSFARASGETQYF. The CDR3 DNA reads as TGTGCCAGCAGCTTTGCTAGGGCTAGCGGCGAGACCCAGTACTTC. J is TRBJ2-5 and V is TRBV9, with TRBD2 matching over 7 bases. J lost 5 bases, V lost 4 bases, and 11 bases had no gene match. The germline CDR1 and CDR2 sequences are SGDLS and YYNGEE. CDR3 length: 15 residues.

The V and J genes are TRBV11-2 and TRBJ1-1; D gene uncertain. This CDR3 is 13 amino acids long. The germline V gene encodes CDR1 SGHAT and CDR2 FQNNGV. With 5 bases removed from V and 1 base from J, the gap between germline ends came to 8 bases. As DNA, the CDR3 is TGTGCCAGCAGCACTCGGGAGAACACTGAAGCTTTCTTT. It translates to CASSTRENTEAFF.

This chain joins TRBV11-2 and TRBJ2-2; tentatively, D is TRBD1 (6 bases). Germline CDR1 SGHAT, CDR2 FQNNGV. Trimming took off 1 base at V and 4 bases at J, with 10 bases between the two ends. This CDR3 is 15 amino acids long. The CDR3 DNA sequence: TGTGCCAGCAGCTTAGTTCCAGGGGCCACCGGGGAGCTGTTTTTT. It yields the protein CASSLVPGATGELFF.

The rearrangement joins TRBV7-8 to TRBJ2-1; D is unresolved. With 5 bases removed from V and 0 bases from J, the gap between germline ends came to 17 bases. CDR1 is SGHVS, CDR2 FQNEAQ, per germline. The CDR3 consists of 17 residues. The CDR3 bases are TGTGCCAGCAGCCTCTTTGGTACCACCAGCTCCTACAATGAGCAGTTCTTC. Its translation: CASSLFGTTSSYNEQFF.